These T cell receptor beta chains were read from a single sample in a study of blood T cell repertoires in COVID-19. Libraries were prepared by immunoSEQ multiplex PCR; TCRdb keeps only in-frame clonotypes and omits some of them. The sample has 200,000 or so clones, over 70% seen once. Sequencing was carried out using peripheral blood. Receptors were obtained from a man in his 60s with active or convalescent COVID-19. Both conserved end residues are part of each CDR3.

V	J	CDR3
TRBV19	TRBJ2-1	CASSLSGRGSYNEQFF
TRBV20-1	TRBJ2-1	CSGLYNEQFF
TRBV12-3/TRBV12-4	TRBJ1-5	CASTPGGDQPQHF
TRBV28	TRBJ2-6	CASSLLAGGANVLTF
TRBV15	TRBJ1-5	CATSRDPGQPQHF
TRBV24-1	TRBJ1-5	CATSDAGRQGSNQPQHF
TRBV11-2	TRBJ2-5	CASTLGGRRQETQYF
TRBV5-1	TRBJ2-7	CASSQLTSGSGHEQYF
TRBV11-2	TRBJ1-2	CASSPDREARYGYTF
TRBV3-1/TRBV3-2	TRBJ2-6	CASSLTGGVGANVLTF
TRBV19	TRBJ2-1	CASTTGTYTYNEQFF
TRBV1	TRBJ2-2	CTSSPTGQGATGELFF
TRBV10-3	TRBJ2-2	CAISESTGGAGELFF
TRBV5-1	TRBJ2-5	CASSLSLAGPRETQYF
TRBV28	TRBJ2-3	CASSPGQRRTDTQYF
TRBV5-1	TRBJ2-7	CASSLASSYEQYF
TRBV13	TRBJ2-5	CASSSRDRGQETQYF
TRBV20-1	TRBJ2-7	CSARSRESSF
TRBV11-2	TRBJ2-7	CASNQLGLADYEQYF
TRBV5-1	TRBJ1-1	CASSLGSAGPPNTEAFF
TRBV9	TRBJ2-1	CASSVGPSGRDNEQFF
TRBV9	TRBJ2-3	CASSVGTSGSGSDTQYF
TRBV9	TRBJ2-3	CASSVLAGGTDTQYF
TRBV5-1	TRBJ2-3	CASSQYGTDTQYF
TRBV6-1	TRBJ2-7	CASSEGRAYEQYF
TRBV19	TRBJ2-4	CASSGRGRPKNIQYF
TRBV7-2	TRBJ2-7	CASSLEYSQLEQYF
TRBV2	TRBJ1-5	CASSQTGGVYEPQHF
TRBV5-1	TRBJ2-1	CASSLGTEGNEQFF
TRBV11-3	TRBJ1-6	CASSLSLNSPLHF
TRBV7-9	TRBJ1-6	CASSLNWGPNSPLHF
TRBV7-3	TRBJ2-6	CASSLIAGALSGANVLTF
TRBV7-8	TRBJ1-5	CASSLVQGSNQPQHF
TRBV5-6	TRBJ1-1	CASSLSAGMVTEAFF